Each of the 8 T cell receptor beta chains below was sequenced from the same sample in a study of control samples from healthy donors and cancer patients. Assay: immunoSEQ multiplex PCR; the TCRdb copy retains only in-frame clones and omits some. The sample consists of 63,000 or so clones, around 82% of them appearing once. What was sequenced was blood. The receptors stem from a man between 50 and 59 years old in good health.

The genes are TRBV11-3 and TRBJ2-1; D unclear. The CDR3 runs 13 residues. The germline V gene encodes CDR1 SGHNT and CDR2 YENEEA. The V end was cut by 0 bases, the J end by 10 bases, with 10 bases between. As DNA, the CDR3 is TGTGCCAGCAGCTTAGATGCCCTACGGGAGCAGTTCTTC. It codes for CASSLDALREQFF.

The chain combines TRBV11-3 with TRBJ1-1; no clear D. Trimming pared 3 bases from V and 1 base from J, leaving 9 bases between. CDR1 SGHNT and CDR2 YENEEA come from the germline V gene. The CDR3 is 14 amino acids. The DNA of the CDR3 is TGTGCCAGCAGCTTTAGCACAGCGAACACTGAAGCTTTCTTT. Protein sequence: CASSFSTANTEAFF.

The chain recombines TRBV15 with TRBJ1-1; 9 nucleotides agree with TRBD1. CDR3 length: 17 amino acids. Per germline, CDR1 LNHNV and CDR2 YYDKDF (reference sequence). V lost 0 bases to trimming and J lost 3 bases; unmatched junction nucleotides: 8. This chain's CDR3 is CATSREYRDREDTEAFF. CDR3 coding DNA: TGTGCCACCAGCAGAGAGTATCGGGACAGGGAGGACACTGAAGCTTTCTTT.

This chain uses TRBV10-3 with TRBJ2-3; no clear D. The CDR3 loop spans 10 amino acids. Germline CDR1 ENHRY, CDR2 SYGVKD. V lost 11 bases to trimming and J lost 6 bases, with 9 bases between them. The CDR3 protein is CAAWSDTQYF. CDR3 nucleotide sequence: TGTGCCGCGTGGTCGGATACGCAGTATTTT.

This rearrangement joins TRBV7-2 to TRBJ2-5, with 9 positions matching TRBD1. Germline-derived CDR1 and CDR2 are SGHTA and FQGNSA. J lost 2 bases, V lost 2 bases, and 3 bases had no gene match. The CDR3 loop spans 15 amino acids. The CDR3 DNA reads TGTGCCAGCAGCTTATTTGGGACAGGGCAAGAGACCCAGTACTTC. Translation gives CASSLFGTGQETQYF.

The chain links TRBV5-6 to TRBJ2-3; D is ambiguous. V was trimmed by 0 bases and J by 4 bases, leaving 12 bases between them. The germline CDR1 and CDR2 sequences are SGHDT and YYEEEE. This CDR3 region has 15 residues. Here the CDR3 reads CASSLVVGGADTQYF. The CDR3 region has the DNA TGTGCCAGCAGCTTGGTGGTGGGTGGTGCAGATACGCAGTATTTT. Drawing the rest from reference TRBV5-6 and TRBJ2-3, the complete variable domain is DAGVTQSPTHLIKTRGQQVTLRCSPKSGHDTVSWYQQALGQGPQFIFQYYEEEERQRGNFPDRFSGHQFPNYSSELNVNALLLGDSALYLCASSLVVGGADTQYFGPGTRLTVL.

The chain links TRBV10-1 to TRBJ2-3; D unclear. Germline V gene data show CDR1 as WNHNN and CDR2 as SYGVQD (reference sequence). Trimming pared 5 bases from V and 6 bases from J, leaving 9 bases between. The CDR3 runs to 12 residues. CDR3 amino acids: CASSPGYDTQYF. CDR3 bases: TGCGCCAGCAGTCCAGGTTACGATACGCAGTATTTT.

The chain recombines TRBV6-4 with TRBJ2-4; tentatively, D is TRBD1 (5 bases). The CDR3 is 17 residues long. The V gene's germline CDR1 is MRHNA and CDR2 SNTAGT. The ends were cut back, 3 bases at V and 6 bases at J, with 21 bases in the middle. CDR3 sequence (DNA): TGTGCCAGCAGTGATTTAAACCCTGGGGCCCAGCCAAACATTCAGTACTTC. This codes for CASSDLNPGAQPNIQYF.